This T cell receptor (beta chain) was found in a study of shared clonotypes between healthy human individuals. The table came from immunoSEQ multiplex PCR; TCRdb's copy has only in-frame clones and leaves some out. The table includes around 2.5 million clones, roughly 93% detected once. The CDR3 is made up of 16 amino acids. The V segment lost 2 bases and the J segment 4 bases; nucleotides outside the gene matches: 7. CDR1 and CDR2 (germline): MNHEY, SMNVEV (reference sequence). What was sequenced was naive CD4+ T cells from PBMCs. Subset here: CD45RA+ positively selected. The chain couples TRBV27 to TRBJ2-3; 9 bases fit TRBD2. This TCR was recovered from a young man in good health. Some clones in this sample may be carry-over from other donors' samples. The CDR3 DNA follows: TGTGCCAGCAGTTTAGGGGCGGGAGGGCCGTCAGATACGCAGTATTTT. Its protein product is CASSLGAGGPSDTQYF.